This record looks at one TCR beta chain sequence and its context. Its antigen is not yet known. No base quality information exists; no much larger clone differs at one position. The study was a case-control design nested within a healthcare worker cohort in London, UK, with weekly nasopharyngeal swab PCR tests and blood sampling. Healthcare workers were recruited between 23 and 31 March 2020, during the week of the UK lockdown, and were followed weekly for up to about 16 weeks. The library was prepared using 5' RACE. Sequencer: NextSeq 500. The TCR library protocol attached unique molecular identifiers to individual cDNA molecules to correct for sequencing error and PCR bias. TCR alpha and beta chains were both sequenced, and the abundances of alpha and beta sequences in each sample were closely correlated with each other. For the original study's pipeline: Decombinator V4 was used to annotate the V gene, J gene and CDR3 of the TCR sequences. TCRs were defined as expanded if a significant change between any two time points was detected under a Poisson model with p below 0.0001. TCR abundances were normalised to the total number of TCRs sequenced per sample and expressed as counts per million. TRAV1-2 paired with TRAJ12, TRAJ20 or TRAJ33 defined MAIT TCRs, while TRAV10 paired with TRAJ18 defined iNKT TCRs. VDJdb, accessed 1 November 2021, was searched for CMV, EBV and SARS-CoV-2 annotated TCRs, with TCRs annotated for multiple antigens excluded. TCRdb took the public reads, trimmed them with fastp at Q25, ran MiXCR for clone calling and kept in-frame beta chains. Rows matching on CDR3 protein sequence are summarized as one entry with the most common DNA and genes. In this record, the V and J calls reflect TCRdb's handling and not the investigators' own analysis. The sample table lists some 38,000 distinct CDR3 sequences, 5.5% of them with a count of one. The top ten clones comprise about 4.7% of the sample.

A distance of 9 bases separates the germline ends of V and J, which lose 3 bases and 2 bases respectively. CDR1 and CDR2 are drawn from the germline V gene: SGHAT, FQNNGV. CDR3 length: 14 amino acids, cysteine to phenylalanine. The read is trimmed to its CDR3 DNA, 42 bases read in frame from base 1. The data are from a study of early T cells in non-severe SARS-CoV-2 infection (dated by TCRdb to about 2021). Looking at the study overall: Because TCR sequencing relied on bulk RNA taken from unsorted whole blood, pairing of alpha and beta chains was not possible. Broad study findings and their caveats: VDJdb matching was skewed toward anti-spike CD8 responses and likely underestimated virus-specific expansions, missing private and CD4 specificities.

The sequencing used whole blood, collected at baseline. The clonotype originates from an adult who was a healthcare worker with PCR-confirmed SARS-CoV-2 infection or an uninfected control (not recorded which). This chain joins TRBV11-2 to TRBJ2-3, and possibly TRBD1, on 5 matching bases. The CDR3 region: CASSFTGYTDTQYF. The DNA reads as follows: TGTGCCAGCAGCTTTACAGGATACACAGATACGCAGTATTTT.